The 24 T cell receptor beta chains below were found in one sample sequenced in a study of identical twins. TCRdb re-derived calls from the 5' RACE reads in MiXCR, one entry per CDR3 protein. The repertoire holds 500,000 or so distinct CDR3 sequences, with roughly an eighth as singletons. These data were also filed under a second study, of yellow fever vaccine responses in identical twins.

Sequencing was carried out using CD4+ T cells sorted from blood. The receptors stem from a woman aged 18-29 years in good health.

This clonotype was seen more than once but under ten times. This chain joins TRBV15 and TRBJ1-1; D gene ambiguous. Between the trimmed V and J ends, which lost 4 bases and 1 base, there was a span of 16 bases. The CDR3 totals 16 residues. The germline gives CDR1 LNHNV, CDR2 YYDKDF (reference sequence). CDR3 bases: TGTGCCACCAGCACCCGGAACCGCCTTGGGAACACTGAAGCTTTCTTT. The encoded protein is CATSTRNRLGNTEAFF. The whole variable domain, filled in from reference TRBV15 and TRBJ1-1, reads DAMVIQNPRYQVTQFGKPVTLSCSQTLNHNVMYWYQQKSSQAPKLLFHYYDKDFNNEADTPDNFQSRRPNTSFCFLDIRSPGLGDTAMYLCATSTRNRLGNTEAFFGQGTRLTVV.

The sample holds a few counts of this clonotype. V gene TRBV6-1 combines with J gene TRBJ2-1; tentatively, D is TRBD1 or TRBD2 (6 bases each). The CDR3 loop spans 16 amino acids. Germline V gene data show CDR1 as MNHNS and CDR2 as SASEGT. With 3 bases removed from V and 3 bases from J, the gap between germline ends came to 15 bases. The CDR3 DNA follows: TGTGCCAGCAGTGATATTCGGAGGGGGAGCTACAATGAGCAGTTCTTC. Translated: CASSDIRRGSYNEQFF.

In its sample, this clonotype was seen a few times. The chain's CDR3 is CASSSVGVTGELFF. The DNA for the CDR3 is TGTGCCAGCAGTTCCGTGGGGGTCACCGGGGAGCTGTTTTTT. The chain is built from TRBV6-2 or TRBV6-3 and TRBJ2-2, with D perhaps being TRBD1 or TRBD2 (5 bases each). This CDR3 contains 14 residues. Trimming shortened V by 4 bases and J by 4 bases, and 10 bases separated the two germline ends. The germline V gene encodes CDR1 MNHEY and CDR2 SVGEGT.

This chain joins TRBV7-2 and TRBJ2-3; D uncertain. Trimming removed 1 base from V and 4 bases from J, with 12 bases in between. Germline CDR1 is SGHTA and CDR2 is FQGNSA. The CDR3 runs to 15 residues. The CDR3 here is CASSLVAAEADTQYF. In nucleotides, the CDR3 is TGTGCCAGCAGCTTAGTGGCCGCCGAGGCAGATACGCAGTATTTT. Drawing the rest from reference TRBV7-2 and TRBJ2-3, the complete variable domain is GAGVSQSPSNKVTEKGKDVELRCDPISGHTALYWYRQSLGQGLEFLIYFQGNSAPDKSGLPSDRFSAERTGGSVSTLTIQRTQQEDSAVYLCASSLVAAEADTQYFGPGTRLTVL.

There are a few counts of this clonotype. This chain connects TRBV25-1 to TRBJ2-6; D is perhaps TRBD1 (5 bases). The CDR3 has 15 amino acids. V lost 7 bases, J lost 1 base, and 11 bases lay in between. Germline loops: CDR1 MGHDK, CDR2 SYGVNS. In DNA form, the CDR3 reads TGTGCCAGCAAAAGACCAGGGTCTGGGGCCAACGTCCTGACTTTC. Translated, it gives CASKRPGSGANVLTF. Combining the CDR3 with reference TRBV25-1 and TRBJ2-6 gives the whole variable domain EADIYQTPRYLVIGTGKKITLECSQTMGHDKMYWYQQDPGMELHLIHYSYGVNSTEKGDLSSESTVSRIRTEHFPLTLESARPSHTSQYLCASKRPGSGANVLTFGAGSRLTVL.

The chain has TRBV5-6 and TRBJ1-1; no firm D call. Germline assignment: CDR1 SGHDT and CDR2 YYEEEE. Between the trimmed V and J ends, which lost 2 bases and 1 base, there was a span of 9 bases. CDR3 length: 14 amino acids. CDR3 sequence: CASSFRRANTEAFF. CDR3 sequence (DNA): TGTGCCAGCAGCTTCCGAAGGGCGAACACTGAAGCTTTCTTT.

The chain links TRBV25-1 to TRBJ1-2; D gene unclear. CDR1 and CDR2 from the germline V gene are MGHDK and SYGVNS. Trimming shortened V by 1 base and J by 2 bases, and 11 bases separated the two germline ends. The CDR3 is 15 residues long. In DNA form, the CDR3 reads TGTGCCAGCAGTGAATCCGGCCGGAAAAACTATGGCTACACCTTC. Translation: CASSESGRKNYGYTF.

The sample holds a few counts of this clonotype. V usage is TRBV20-1 and J usage is TRBJ1-1, with 9 bases identical to TRBD1. V dropped 5 bases and J dropped 2; count of bases not matched to a gene: 6. The CDR3 covers 14 residues. Germline loops: CDR1 DFQATT, CDR2 SNEGSKA (reference sequence). In DNA form, the CDR3 reads TGCAGTGCTGTAGGGGGACAGGGTAACACTGAAGCTTTCTTT. Encoded protein: CSAVGGQGNTEAFF.

In this sample, this clonotype turned up a few times. The chain recombines TRBV2 with TRBJ2-7; 8 bases are shared with TRBD2. The CDR3 is 14 amino acids. Germline V gene sequence: CDR1 SNHLY, CDR2 FYNNEI. Trimming at V came to 1 base and at J to 4 bases, leaving 3 bases not matched to a gene. The CDR3 loop reads CASSEDGGAYEQYF. The CDR3 DNA reads TGTGCCAGCAGTGAAGACGGGGGGGCTTACGAGCAGTACTTC.

This clonotype was observed once. The chain uses TRBV1 and TRBJ1-1. TRBV1 is reported as a pseudogene. The CDR3 is 14 residues long. CDR3 loop: CTSSQDKGRYGAFF. DNA for the CDR3: TGCACCAGCAGCCAAGATAAAGGCCGTTATGGAGCTTTCTTT.

This clonotype was counted between two and nine times. V usage is TRBV5-1 and J usage is TRBJ2-1; D not certain. The V gene's germline CDR1 is SGHRS and CDR2 YFSETQ. V lost 8 bases, J lost 6 bases, and 18 bases lay in between. There are 14 residues in the CDR3. In DNA, the CDR3 is TGCGCCAGTACCCTAGGTCCCACAACCAATGAGCAGTTCTTC. Encoded protein: CASTLGPTTNEQFF.

The chain employs TRBV28 and TRBJ2-4; TRBD2 agrees at 7 bases. Trimming cost V 4 bases and J 4 bases; bases outside gene matches: 7. Germline V CDR1 and CDR2: MDHEN, SYDVKM. The CDR3 loop spans 15 amino acids. CDR3 nucleotides: TGTGCCAGCAGTTCCCCCGGGACTATTAAAAACATTCAGTACTTC. Translation: CASSSPGTIKNIQYF.

The chain couples TRBV3-1 to TRBJ2-7; 7 nucleotides align to TRBD1. CDR3 size: 13 residues. Unmatched junction bases numbered 4, after V lost 2 bases and J lost 6 bases. CDR1 and CDR2 from the germline V gene are LGHDT and YNNKEL (reference sequence). The CDR3 DNA reads TGTGCCAGCAGCCAAAAATGGGACAGCGAGCAGTACTTC. Its protein is CASSQKWDSEQYF.

The sample holds a few counts of this clonotype. This chain joins TRBV7-8 and TRBJ2-7; D gene ambiguous. Germline V gives CDR1 SGHVS, CDR2 FQNEAQ. CDR3 size: 15 residues. Trimming removed 1 base at V and 1 base at J, with 11 bases between. CDR3 sequence (DNA): TGTGCCAGCAGCTTAGAAAGTGTGAGATCCTACGAGCAGTACTTC. Translation gives CASSLESVRSYEQYF.

The chain joins TRBV6-2 or TRBV6-3 to TRBJ2-2; TRBD2 is a possible D gene (6 bases). Germline loops: CDR1 MNHEY, CDR2 SVGEGT. This CDR3 has 17 amino acids. V lost 5 bases and J lost 3, with 19 bases in between. For the CDR3, the DNA is TGTGCCAGCAGTCCACTCTCCGGGACGGGGGACACCGGGGAGCTGTTTTTT. It encodes CASSPLSGTGDTGELFF.

This clonotype was seen a handful of times. J is TRBJ2-3 and V is TRBV20-1, with 11 bases that match TRBD1. Germline CDR1 DFQATT, CDR2 SNEGSKA (reference sequence). The CDR3 length is 15 residues. The junction had 8 bases not matched to a gene; V was cut back by 3 bases and J by 6 bases. CDR3 sequence (DNA): TGCAGTGCTAGCGGGACAGGGGGAGGTGCGGATACGCAGTATTTT. It codes for CSASGTGGGADTQYF.

The rearrangement uses TRBV7-9 and TRBJ2-5, with TRBD2 matching 11 bases. J lost 0 bases, V lost 5 bases, and 8 bases had no gene match. Germline CDR1 is SEHNR and CDR2 is FQNEAQ (reference sequence). The CDR3 totals 17 residues. The chain's CDR3 is CASSAGLAGGYQETQYF. DNA of the CDR3: TGTGCCAGCAGCGCCGGGCTAGCGGGGGGATACCAAGAGACCCAGTACTTC. Using reference TRBV7-9 and TRBJ2-5 for the parts outside the CDR3, the full variable domain is DTGVSQNPRHKITKRGQNVTFRCDPISEHNRLYWYRQTLGQGPEFLTYFQNEAQLEKSRLLSDRFSAERPKGSFSTLEIQRTEQGDSAMYLCASSAGLAGGYQETQYFGPGTRLLVL.

This clonotype has just a few counts. The chain has TRBV7-2 and TRBJ2-5, with 10 nucleotides matching TRBD2. This CDR3 is built from 16 residues. Germline V CDR1 and CDR2: SGHTA, FQGNSA. Trimming took 1 base from V and 3 from J; bases not matched to a gene: 5. The CDR3 here is CASSLVRLAGEETQYF. DNA for the CDR3: TGTGCCAGCAGCTTAGTACGTCTAGCGGGGGAAGAGACCCAGTACTTC.

In this sample, this clonotype turned up a few times. The chain has TRBV5-1 and TRBJ2-6; 7 nucleotides line up with TRBD1. The CDR3 is made up of 16 amino acids. After removal of 3 bases from V and 0 bases from J, the junction contained 3 bases not matched to a gene. Germline V CDR1 and CDR2: SGHRS, YFSETQ. The CDR3 nucleotides are TGCGCCAGCAGCTCCCGGGACAGCTCTGGGGCCAACGTCCTGACTTTC. Protein: CASSSRDSSGANVLTF.

This chain links TRBV29-1 with TRBJ1-1; a weak D match, TRBD1 (5 bases). CDR3 length equals 14 residues. V was trimmed by 6 bases and J by 3 bases, leaving 17 bases between them. CDR1 and CDR2 from the germline V gene are SQVTM and ANQGSEA. CDR3 sequence: CSVALQVPHTEAFF. The CDR3 region has the DNA TGCAGCGTGGCATTACAGGTCCCTCACACTGAAGCTTTCTTT.

This clonotype was seen only a few times. The chain employs TRBV7-3 and TRBJ1-1; perhaps TRBD1 as D (5 bases). The CDR3 is 14 amino acids. Germline CDR1 is SGHTA and CDR2 is FQGTGA. The V gene lost 1 base and the J gene lost 3 bases, with 9 bases spanning the gap. The CDR3 here is CASSLSLGDTEAFF. CDR3 coding DNA: TGTGCCAGCAGCTTAAGTCTGGGGGACACTGAAGCTTTCTTT.

The rearrangement uses TRBV29-1 and TRBJ2-7, with 8 bases aligning to TRBD2. This CDR3 region has 13 residues. Trimming took 7 bases from V and 7 from J; bases not matched to a gene: 12. Germline V lookup: CDR1 SQVTM, CDR2 ANQGSEA. The CDR3 reads CSAGTQTGGEQYF. For the CDR3, the DNA is TGCAGCGCCGGGACTCAGACGGGGGGGGAGCAGTACTTC.

This clonotype has only a few counts. The V gene is TRBV5-6, the J gene TRBJ2-3; maybe TRBD1 (8 bases). V was trimmed by 4 bases and J by 1 base, leaving 16 bases between them. The CDR3 consists of 16 residues. Germline values: CDR1 SGHDT, CDR2 YYEEEE. The CDR3 nucleotides are TGTGCCAGCAGCGGATACAGGGGGGGGGGCACAGATACGCAGTATTTT. The encoded protein is CASSGYRGGGTDTQYF.

The genes are TRBV6-5 and TRBJ2-7, with TRBD1 matching over 7 bases. V trimming: 1 base; J trimming: 9 bases; junction bases outside the gene matches: 3. The CDR3 has 12 residues. Germline V CDR1 and CDR2: MNHEY, SVGAGI. CDR3: CASSYYGQAQYF. The CDR3 DNA is TGTGCCAGCAGTTACTATGGACAGGCGCAGTACTTC.